This TCR beta chain was sequenced for a study of blood T cell repertoires in COVID-19. Authors' methods: Amplification of reference gene primers provided the estimated nucleated cell counts. The protocol was immunoSEQ multiplex PCR, while the TCRdb copy is restricted to in-frame clones and leaves out a portion. That table gives V, J and clone size, and the DNA gave D and trimming. This table holds some 400,000 clones, about 90% found once. Cohort placement rested on clinical history that participants reported themselves. The CDR3 runs to 14 residues. Per germline, CDR1 KGHSH and CDR2 LQKENI. The trim removed 5 bases at V and 3 bases at J, leaving 7 bases unmatched.

The sequence was collected from a man in his thirties or forties who had recovered from COVID-19. What was sequenced was PBMCs or T cells enriched from blood (not recorded which). The J gene is TRBJ2-7, the V gene TRBV18; 7 nucleotides agree with TRBD2. The CDR3 nucleotides are TGTGCCAGCTCATACGGGGGGTCGAGCTACGAGCAGTACTTC. This encodes CASSYGGSSYEQYF. The entire variable domain, with the rest obtained from reference TRBV18 and TRBJ2-7, is as follows: NAGVMQNPRHLVRRRGQEARLRCSPMKGHSHVYWYRQLPEEGLKFMVYLQKENIIDESGMPKERFSAEFPKEGPSILRIQQVVRGDSAAYFCASSYGGSSYEQYFGPGTRLTVT.